The 27 T cell receptor beta chains reported below all come from one sample, sequenced in a study of T cell responses to AZD1222 COVID-19 vaccine. Data came from immunoSEQ multiplex PCR; TCRdb stores just in-frame clones and leaves some out. This table holds some 150,000 clones, approximately 85% found once. Here the sequenced sample was peripheral blood, taken on day 0 of AZD1222 vaccination. The receptors originated from an adult in good health.

The chain carries TRBV29-1 and TRBJ2-7; D possibly uses TRBD1 or TRBD2 (6 bases each). The germline V gene has CDR1 SQVTM and CDR2 ANQGSEA. The CDR3 is 12 amino acids. Trimming removed 3 bases from V and 4 bases from J, with 10 bases in between. The CDR3 spells CSVDGGGYEQYF. CDR3 DNA: TGCAGCGTTGACGGGGGCGGGTACGAGCAGTACTTC.

The CDR3 nucleotides are TGTGCCAGCAGCCTATTCTCTTTTAACTATGGCTACACCTTC. It specifies CASSLFSFNYGYTF. V usage is TRBV6-2 or TRBV6-3 and J usage is TRBJ1-2, with no clear D. The ends were cut back, 6 bases at V and 1 base at J, with 12 bases in the middle. The CDR3 loop spans 14 amino acids. The germline V gene has CDR1 MNHEY and CDR2 SVGEGT.

This clone was seen a few times. The CDR3 sequence is CASSQDTNYGYTF. DNA for the CDR3: TGTGCCAGCAGCCAGGACACTAACTATGGCTACACCTTC. V and J are TRBV12-3 or TRBV12-4 and TRBJ1-2; tentatively, D is TRBD1 (5 bases). The ends were cut back, 6 bases at V and 0 bases at J, with 8 bases in the middle. The CDR3 has 13 residues.

V and J are TRBV5-4 and TRBJ2-1; TRBD2 matches 8 bases. The V and J ends lost 4 bases and 8 bases, in that order; junction bases with no gene match: 11. CDR1 is SGHNT, CDR2 YYREEE, per germline (reference sequence). CDR3 length: 15 residues. CDR3 sequence (DNA): TGTGCCAGCAGCCCCTCGGGACTAGGTGTTTATGAGCAGTTCTTC. It encodes CASSPSGLGVYEQFF.

This sequence joins TRBV6-4 and TRBJ2-7; 7 bases agree with TRBD1. The CDR3 runs 14 residues. The V and J ends lost 1 base and 3 bases, in that order; junction bases with no gene match: 3. Germline V gives CDR1 MRHNA, CDR2 SNTAGT. CDR3 nucleotide sequence: TGTGCCAGCAGTGACTGTGACAGGGTCTACGAGCAGTACTTC. As protein: CASSDCDRVYEQYF.

V gene TRBV6-5 combines with J gene TRBJ2-3; D not resolved. The CDR3 extends over 14 amino acids. The V and J ends lost 2 bases and 0 bases respectively, with 6 bases between them. Looked up from germline, CDR1 is MNHEY and CDR2 is SVGAGI. Here the CDR3 reads CASSYGSSTDTQYF. Here the CDR3 DNA reads TGTGCCAGCAGTTACGGGTCTAGCACAGATACGCAGTATTTT.

CDR3 nucleotides: TGTGCCAGCAACGGGGGCGAATCCTACGAGCAGTACTTC. Translation gives CASNGGESYEQYF. The V gene is TRBV13, the J gene TRBJ2-7; D tentatively reads TRBD1 or TRBD2 (6 bases each). This CDR3 is 13 amino acids long. Trimming shortened V by 7 bases and J by 1 base, and 11 bases separated the two germline ends. Looked up from germline, CDR1 is PRHDT and CDR2 is FYEKMQ (reference sequence).

The J gene is TRBJ2-3, the V gene TRBV5-1; D may be TRBD1 (6 bases). This CDR3 spans 18 amino acids. The germline V gene has CDR1 SGHRS and CDR2 YFSETQ. Trimming removed 1 base from V and 0 bases from J, with 18 bases in between. CDR3 region: CASSLRGSRWPSTDTQYF. CDR3 DNA sequence: TGCGCCAGCAGCTTGAGGGGGAGTCGGTGGCCTAGCACAGATACGCAGTATTTT.

This chain links TRBV5-1 with TRBJ1-2; D might be TRBD1 (5 bases). Per the germline V gene, CDR1 is SGHRS and CDR2 is YFSETQ. CDR3 length: 15 residues. V lost 4 bases and J lost 0, with 13 bases in between. CDR3 in amino acids: CASSVGTATNYGYTF. The CDR3 nucleotides read TGCGCCAGCAGCGTTGGGACGGCGACTAACTATGGCTACACCTTC.

The gene calls are TRBV7-8 and TRBJ1-5; 8 nucleotides match TRBD1. Germline V gives CDR1 SGHVS, CDR2 FQNEAQ. The CDR3 is 13 amino acids. J was trimmed by 7 bases and V by 4 bases; bases with no gene match: 3. CDR3 sequence reads: CASSWTGSQPQHF. CDR3 in DNA: TGTGCCAGCAGCTGGACAGGGAGCCAGCCCCAGCATTTT.

The rearrangement joins TRBV28 to TRBJ1-2; D not resolved. Trimming took off 2 bases at V and 0 bases at J, with 16 bases between the two ends. CDR3 length equals 17 residues. Germline V gene sequence: CDR1 MDHEN, CDR2 SYDVKM. The CDR3, as DNA: TGTGCCAGCAGTTTACCCGGGATCGAAAGAGCTAACTATGGCTACACCTTC. This translates into CASSLPGIERANYGYTF.

J is TRBJ1-1 and V is TRBV6-5; D remains unclear. This CDR3 is built from 15 residues. Germline CDR1 reads MNHEY; CDR2 reads SVGAGI. V was shortened by 2 bases and J by 2 bases, with 12 bases between the two germline ends. The CDR3 sequence is CASSYGPSPNTEAFF. Written as DNA, the CDR3 is TGTGCCAGCAGTTACGGTCCCAGCCCAAACACTGAAGCTTTCTTT.

The CDR3 loop reads CASSGGSYNEQFF. CDR3 coding DNA: TGCGCCAGCAGTGGGGGCTCCTACAATGAGCAGTTCTTC. The rearrangement uses TRBV10-1 and TRBJ2-1, with no clear D. The length of the CDR3 is 13 residues. Between the trimmed V and J ends, which lost 4 bases and 0 bases, there was a span of 4 bases. Germline V gene lookup returns CDR1 WNHNN and CDR2 SYGVQD (reference sequence).

This clone occurred a few times. The J gene is TRBJ1-2, the V gene TRBV28; 9 positions agree with TRBD1. Trimming at V came to 5 bases and at J to 7 bases, leaving 8 bases not matched to a gene. The CDR3 has 14 amino acids. Germline CDR1 reads MDHEN; CDR2 reads SYDVKM. CDR3 sequence: CASSARDREIGYTF. Here the CDR3 DNA reads TGTGCCAGCAGTGCCCGGGACAGGGAAATTGGCTACACCTTC.

This clone appeared once. The chain links TRBV5-1 to TRBJ1-1, with D uncertain. The V gene lost 2 bases and the J gene lost 8 bases, with 4 bases spanning the gap. Germline lookup yields CDR1 SGHRS and CDR2 YFSETQ. The CDR3 is 10 amino acids. This chain's CDR3 is CASSFGEAFF. CDR3 DNA sequence: TGCGCCAGCAGCTTCGGCGAAGCTTTCTTT.

This clone was counted once. The chain couples TRBV20-1 to TRBJ2-5; D gene uncertain. The V and J ends lost 6 bases and 2 bases respectively, with 4 bases between them. Germline V gene lookup returns CDR1 DFQATT and CDR2 SNEGSKA (reference sequence). The CDR3 has 10 residues. This chain's CDR3 is CSARQETQYF. DNA of the CDR3: TGCAGTGCCAGACAAGAGACCCAGTACTTC.

The J gene is TRBJ2-7, the V gene TRBV7-2; D ambiguous. The CDR3 consists of 12 residues. V gave up 1 base and J gave up 5 bases, with 6 bases separating them. Germline V gene sequence: CDR1 SGHTA, CDR2 FQGNSA. CDR3 sequence (DNA): TGTGCCAGCAGCTTAGTGCCGCACGAGCAGTACTTC. Encoded protein: CASSLVPHEQYF.

This clone showed up just once. The CDR3: CASMGGRAVSYNEQFF. Here the CDR3 DNA reads TGTGCCAGCATGGGGGGCAGGGCCGTATCCTACAATGAGCAGTTCTTC. The V call is TRBV7-2, the J call TRBJ2-1; D may be TRBD1 or TRBD2 (6 bases each). The germline V gene encodes CDR1 SGHTA and CDR2 FQGNSA. The CDR3 covers 16 residues. Deletions cut 7 bases from V and 1 base from J, with 17 bases between.

The chain has TRBV30 and TRBJ2-1, with 8 bases matching TRBD2. Germline V gives CDR1 GTSNPN, CDR2 SVGIG (reference sequence). CDR3 length equals 13 residues. V gave up 3 bases and J gave up 9 bases; unmatched junction bases: 7. CDR3 region: CAWRWAGGREQFF. DNA for the CDR3: TGTGCCTGGAGATGGGCGGGGGGTCGTGAGCAGTTCTTC.

V gene TRBV9 combines with J gene TRBJ2-5; TRBD2 aligns across 7 bases. V gave up 3 bases and J gave up 0 bases; unmatched junction bases: 5. Germline loops: CDR1 SGDLS, CDR2 YYNGEE. This CDR3 has 15 amino acids. CDR3 in DNA: TGTGCCAGCAGCGCCGGAACTAGCGACCAAGAGACCCAGTACTTC. Protein sequence: CASSAGTSDQETQYF.

To note about this clone: Additional DNA sequences in this sample encode the identical CDR3. The chain combines TRBV30 with TRBJ1-2, with D unclear. Germline V lookup: CDR1 GTSNPN, CDR2 SVGIG (reference sequence). Trimming took off 0 bases at V and 9 bases at J, with 8 bases between the two ends. This CDR3 contains 11 residues. DNA for the CDR3: TGTGCCTGGAGTGTACTTAGAAGCTACACCTTC. Amino acid sequence: CAWSVLRSYTF.

The V and J genes are TRBV7-9 and TRBJ1-1; 7 bases are shared with TRBD1. Trimming removed 3 bases from V and 0 bases from J; junction bases left unmatched: 7. The CDR3 totals 16 residues. Per the germline V gene, CDR1 is SEHNR and CDR2 is FQNEAQ (reference sequence). This CDR3 is CASSFGDSFMNTEAFF. Written as DNA, the CDR3 is TGTGCCAGCAGCTTTGGGGACAGTTTCATGAACACTGAAGCTTTCTTT.

The genes are TRBV3-1 (or the pseudogene TRBV3-2) and TRBJ2-7, with D tentatively TRBD1 (6 bases). Germline assignment: CDR1 LGHDT and CDR2 YNNKEL (reference sequence). V lost 1 base and J lost 2, with 12 bases in between. The CDR3 spans 15 residues. CDR3: CASSQVTTGPYEQYF. The CDR3, as DNA: TGTGCCAGCAGCCAAGTTACCACAGGGCCCTACGAGCAGTACTTC.

The chain recombines TRBV6-5 with TRBJ1-1; no firm D call. V was shortened by 1 base and J by 1 base, with 7 bases between the two germline ends. The CDR3 is 14 amino acids. The germline V gene has CDR1 MNHEY and CDR2 SVGAGI. The CDR3 here is CASSYFPGNTEAFF. The CDR3 DNA is TGTGCCAGCAGTTACTTCCCGGGGAACACTGAAGCTTTCTTT.

The chain recombines TRBV18 with TRBJ2-7; D may correspond to TRBD1 or TRBD2 (5 bases each). Trimming left V 3 bases short and J 5 bases short, with 14 bases between. Germline CDR1 KGHSH, CDR2 LQKENI. The CDR3 is 14 residues long. The CDR3 loop reads CASSPPGQVDEQYF. CDR3 DNA: TGTGCCAGCTCACCCCCGGGGCAGGTCGACGAGCAGTACTTC.

The V and J genes are TRBV5-1 and TRBJ1-3; D may be TRBD1 (6 bases). The V end was cut by 3 bases, the J end by 0 bases, with 19 bases between. From germline, CDR1 is SGHRS and CDR2 YFSETQ. The CDR3 has 18 amino acids. CDR3 nucleotide sequence: TGCGCCAGCAGCTCGGGCCGGCCAGGGGCGGGCTCTGGAAACACCATATATTTT. Its protein is CASSSGRPGAGSGNTIYF.

The gene calls are TRBV2 and TRBJ1-6, with unresolved D. The CDR3 has 14 amino acids. Germline V CDR1 and CDR2: SNHLY, FYNNEI. Trimming removed 6 bases at V and 9 bases at J, with 15 bases between. The CDR3 nucleotides are TGTGCCAGCAGAATCTTTTACGGACTTTCACCCCTCCACTTT. Translated: CASRIFYGLSPLHF. Combining the CDR3 with reference TRBV2 and TRBJ1-6 gives the whole variable domain EPEVTQTPSHQVTQMGQEVILRCVPISNHLYFYWYRQILGQKVEFLVSFYNNEISEKSEIFDDQFSVERPDGSNFTLKIRSTKLEDSAMYFCASRIFYGLSPLHFGNGTRLTVT.